A single sample is the source of the 14 T cell receptor beta chains below, sequenced in a study of T cell responses to AZD1222 COVID-19 vaccine. This table comes from immunoSEQ multiplex PCR, and its TCRdb copy is limited to in-frame clones, with some not included. The data show approximately 220,000 clones, approximately 94% seen once. The sample consisted of peripheral blood, taken on day 0 of MenACWY control vaccination. These receptors all come from an adult in good health.

The V and J genes are TRBV4-3 and TRBJ2-5, with 8 bases identical to TRBD2. After removal of 2 bases from V and 4 bases from J, the junction contained 9 bases not matched to a gene. The CDR3 is 16 amino acids. CDR1 is LGHNA and CDR2 is YSLEER in the germline V gene. CDR3 loop: CASSQTRGGLGETQYF. CDR3 nucleotide sequence: TGCGCCAGCAGCCAAACCCGGGGGGGCCTTGGAGAGACCCAGTACTTC.

This chain uses TRBV5-1 with TRBJ2-2, with TRBD2 matching 10 bases. The germline CDR1 and CDR2 sequences are SGHRS and YFSETQ. The CDR3 is 18 amino acids. V gave up 1 base and J gave up 2 bases; unmatched junction bases: 8. CDR3 sequence: CASSLLLAGALNTGELFF. CDR3 sequence (DNA): TGCGCCAGCAGCTTGCTTCTAGCGGGGGCCTTAAACACCGGGGAGCTGTTTTTT.

The CDR3 is CASSKTATLAKNIQYF. CDR3 DNA sequence: TGTGCCAGCAGTAAGACTGCAACATTAGCCAAAAACATTCAGTACTTC. The chain combines TRBV27 with TRBJ2-4; D is undetermined. The germline gives CDR1 MNHEY, CDR2 SMNVEV (reference sequence). V was shortened by 5 bases and J by 0 bases, with 14 bases between the two germline ends. The CDR3 runs 16 residues.

V is TRBV4-1 and J is TRBJ2-1; either TRBD1 or TRBD2 may fit D (6 bases each). This CDR3 comprises 14 residues. The V end was cut by 4 bases, the J end by 12 bases, with 19 bases between. CDR1 and CDR2 from the germline V gene are MGHRA and YSYEKL. The CDR3: CASSRVLRGEGQFF. In nucleotides, the CDR3 is TGCGCCAGCAGCCGCGTACTTAGGGGGGAAGGGCAGTTCTTC.

This chain connects TRBV6-5 to TRBJ1-1; D is unclear. Germline CDR1 and CDR2: MNHEY and SVGAGI. This CDR3 contains 12 residues. Trimming removed 6 bases at V and 10 bases at J, with 15 bases between. CDR3 sequence (DNA): TGTGCCAGCAGCCTTAACCGGGTGGTAGCTTTCTTT. Encoded protein: CASSLNRVVAFF.

This chain uses TRBV10-3 with TRBJ2-7, with D maybe TRBD2 (5 bases). The CDR3 has 13 residues. Between the trimmed V and J ends, which lost 0 bases and 5 bases, there was a span of 8 bases. CDR1 ENHRY and CDR2 SYGVKD come from the germline V gene. The DNA of the CDR3 is TGTGCCATCAGTGAGTCGGAGGTGAACGAGCAGTACTTC. Translated, it gives CAISESEVNEQYF.

In this sample, this clone turned up once. The chain combines TRBV7-9 with TRBJ1-3; 10 nucleotides line up with TRBD1. This CDR3 is 14 amino acids long. CDR1 SEHNR and CDR2 FQNEAQ come from the germline V gene (reference sequence). V lost 5 bases, J lost 6 bases, and 4 bases stayed unmatched. The CDR3 coding sequence is TGTGCCAGCAGCCCTGGACAGGGGGAAAACACCATATATTTT. This encodes CASSPGQGENTIYF.

There are a few counts of this clone. The V call is TRBV19, the J call TRBJ2-3; D gene unclear. CDR3 length: 13 amino acids. V was clipped by 3 bases and J by 6 bases, with 10 bases between them. The germline V gene encodes CDR1 LNHDA and CDR2 SQIVND (reference sequence). This CDR3 is CASSIQPQDTQYF. The CDR3 nucleotides read TGTGCCAGTAGTATTCAACCACAGGATACGCAGTATTTT.

The V and J genes are TRBV7-8 and TRBJ1-4; 10 nucleotides match TRBD1. Trimming removed 5 bases from V and 6 bases from J; junction bases left unmatched: 9. This CDR3 comprises 16 residues. Germline CDR1 is SGHVS and CDR2 is FQNEAQ. CDR3 coding DNA: TGTGCCAGCAGCCCCATAAGGGGGACAGGGGATGAAAAACTGTTTTTT. It is translated as CASSPIRGTGDEKLFF.

The rearrangement uses TRBV5-1 and TRBJ1-2; the match to TRBD1 covers 10 bases. This CDR3 is 17 amino acids long. Per the germline V gene, CDR1 is SGHRS and CDR2 is YFSETQ. V gave up 4 bases and J gave up 2 bases; unmatched junction bases: 11. The CDR3 sequence: CASSPGTVGQGNYGYTF. The CDR3 nucleotides read TGCGCCAGCAGCCCGGGTACAGTGGGACAGGGGAACTATGGCTACACCTTC.

This chain joins TRBV2 and TRBJ1-1; weak D call: TRBD1 (5 bases). Looked up from germline, CDR1 is SNHLY and CDR2 is FYNNEI. This CDR3 has 13 residues. Trimming took 5 bases from V and 0 from J, leaving 7 bases between them. DNA for the CDR3: TGTGCCAGCAGTTTACAGGTGAACACTGAAGCTTTCTTT. Its translation is CASSLQVNTEAFF.

The rearrangement joins TRBV5-4 to TRBJ2-7; weak D call: TRBD1 (5 bases). Germline-derived CDR1 and CDR2 are SGHNT and YYREEE (reference sequence). This CDR3 comprises 15 residues. The V end was cut by 0 bases, the J end by 2 bases, with 12 bases between. CDR3 loop: CASSLASGSAYEQYF. In DNA form, the CDR3 reads TGTGCCAGCAGCTTGGCATCAGGGTCAGCCTACGAGCAGTACTTC.

The V call is TRBV3-1 (or the pseudogene TRBV3-2), the J call TRBJ1-2; D remains ambiguous. The germline CDR1 and CDR2 sequences are LGHDT and YNNKEL (reference sequence). The CDR3 is made up of 14 amino acids. V was shortened by 0 bases and J by 1 base, with 6 bases between the two germline ends. CDR3 amino acids: CASSQEGRNYGYTF. As DNA, the CDR3 is TGTGCCAGCAGCCAAGAAGGGCGTAACTATGGCTACACCTTC.

The rearrangement links TRBV10-2 to TRBJ1-2; D is unresolved. Looked up from germline, CDR1 is WSHSY and CDR2 is SAAADI. The CDR3 length is 14 residues. V was cut by 6 bases and J by 2 bases, with 13 bases left in between. The CDR3 region has the DNA TGCGCCAGCAGCTCGACTGCCTCCAACTATGGCTACACCTTC. Translating gives CASSSTASNYGYTF.